Following are 14 T cell receptor beta chains from one sample sequenced in a study of shared clonotypes between healthy human individuals (dated by TCRdb to about 2020). The method was the immunoSEQ multiplex PCR assay. The table comes from immuneACCESS by way of TCRdb, which keeps in-frame sequences with V and J called. Part of the clones is missing from these tables; in studies checked, under half for an unresolved V gene and the rest for unknown reasons. This sample lists millions of clones; 85% to 95% were detected once. The ten biggest clones cover roughly 0.13% of the sample. Sequenced sample: naive CD4+ T cells sorted from blood. The cell subset or site label on this specimen signifies: CD45RA+ positively selected. The receptors derive from a man aged 18-30 years in good health.

J is TRBJ1-5 and V is TRBV28; TRBD1 matches at 12 bases. CDR3 length: 17 amino acids. Germline CDR1 is MDHEN and CDR2 is SYDVKM. The trim removed 4 bases at V and 7 bases at J, leaving 11 bases unmatched. CDR3 in amino acids: CASSSLSGTGGWQPQHF. In DNA, the CDR3 is TGTGCCAGCAGTTCCCTTTCCGGGACAGGGGGCTGGCAGCCCCAGCATTTT.

This chain uses TRBV28 with TRBJ1-6; a weak D match, TRBD1 (5 bases). CDR3 length: 16 amino acids. V was cut by 2 bases and J by 12 bases, with 20 bases left in between. In germline, CDR1 is MDHEN, CDR2 SYDVKM. The chain's CDR3 is CASSLPGPGPSEPLHF. In DNA, the CDR3 is TGTGCCAGCAGTTTACCCGGCCCAGGGCCCTCAGAACCCCTCCACTTT.

Worth noting for this clone: This specimen includes other DNA sequences encoding the same CDR3. The chain links TRBV4-1 to TRBJ2-7, with D perhaps given as TRBD1 or TRBD2 (5 bases each). This CDR3 is 16 amino acids long. CDR1 and CDR2 (germline): MGHRA, YSYEKL. V lost 1 base, J lost 0 bases, and 13 bases lay in between. CDR3 protein: CASSQGSGRASYEQYF. The CDR3 DNA reads as TGCGCCAGCAGCCAAGGGTCGGGACGTGCCTCCTACGAGCAGTACTTC.

The chain links TRBV7-8 to TRBJ2-7, with D possibly being TRBD1 (6 bases). The CDR3 is made up of 13 amino acids. V was shortened by 5 bases and J by 4 bases, with 12 bases between the two germline ends. The V gene's germline CDR1 is SGHVS and CDR2 FQNEAQ. CDR3 region: CASSRGNRYEQYF. CDR3 sequence (DNA): TGTGCCAGCAGCAGGGGGAACAGGTACGAGCAGTACTTC.

This rearrangement joins TRBV5-1 to TRBJ2-1; weak D call: TRBD2 (6 bases). Per the germline V gene, CDR1 is SGHRS and CDR2 is YFSETQ. V was cut by 4 bases and J by 0 bases, with 14 bases left in between. This CDR3 region has 16 residues. The CDR3 spells CASSVGTSSSYNEQFF. DNA of the CDR3: TGCGCCAGCAGCGTCGGGACTTCAAGCTCCTACAATGAGCAGTTCTTC.

This chain connects TRBV2 to TRBJ1-6; no clear D gene. V lost 8 bases, J lost 0 bases, and 17 bases lay in between. CDR3 length: 17 amino acids. Looked up from germline, CDR1 is SNHLY and CDR2 is FYNNEI. CDR3: CASLGELLSSYNSPLHF. DNA for the CDR3: TGTGCCAGCCTCGGTGAGCTTCTCAGCTCCTATAATTCACCCCTCCACTTT.

The chain couples TRBV4-3 to TRBJ2-7; 10 bases line up with TRBD2. Looked up from germline, CDR1 is LGHNA and CDR2 is YSLEER. The CDR3 length is 17 residues. Trimming cost V 1 base and J 5 bases; bases outside gene matches: 11. The DNA of the CDR3 is TGCGCCAGCAGCCAAGGGAGCGGGAGGGAAGTGTTTGACGAGCAGTACTTC. It yields the protein CASSQGSGREVFDEQYF.

The chain recombines TRBV18 with TRBJ2-7; TRBD1 might be the D (7 bases). The germline V gene has CDR1 KGHSH and CDR2 LQKENI. The CDR3 has 14 amino acids. With 0 bases removed from V and 5 bases from J, the gap between germline ends came to 11 bases. The CDR3 DNA reads as TGTGCCAGCTCACCACCGGGCAGGGGGGACGAGCAGTACTTC. Its translation is CASSPPGRGDEQYF.

This sequence joins TRBV9 and TRBJ2-5; tentatively, D is TRBD1 (5 bases). Germline CDR1 reads SGDLS; CDR2 reads YYNGEE. The ends were cut back, 0 bases at V and 1 base at J, with 7 bases in the middle. This CDR3 region has 14 residues. The CDR3 DNA follows: TGTGCCAGCAGCGTAGGCAGGGCCCAAGAGACCCAGTACTTC. Translating gives CASSVGRAQETQYF.

The chain couples TRBV7-2 to TRBJ2-7, with 12 bases aligning to TRBD2. Germline CDR1 is SGHTA and CDR2 is FQGNSA. The junction had 7 bases not matched to a gene; V was cut back by 5 bases and J by 5 bases. CDR3 size: 15 residues. CDR3 in DNA: TGTGCCAGCAGCCGGACTAGCGGGAATATTCACGAGCAGTACTTC. Its translation: CASSRTSGNIHEQYF.

A single count supports this clone. The genes are TRBV27 and TRBJ2-5; TRBD2 aligns across 10 bases. Germline CDR1 reads MNHEY; CDR2 reads SMNVEV (reference sequence). There are 15 residues in the CDR3. V lost 0 bases, J lost 13 bases, and 11 bases stayed unmatched. The CDR3 coding sequence is TGTGCCAGCAGTTTATCTGGAACTAGCGGGGCACCGTTGTACTTC. Protein sequence: CASSLSGTSGAPLYF.

The V call is TRBV6-1, the J call TRBJ1-2, with D hard to call. The CDR3 runs 13 residues. The germline gives CDR1 MNHNS, CDR2 SASEGT. V shed 5 bases and J shed 8 bases, with 15 bases lying between them. Written as DNA, the CDR3 is TGTGCCAGCAGTCAACAAGGAGGGTACGGCTACACCTTC. This codes for CASSQQGGYGYTF.

This chain connects TRBV28 to TRBJ1-6; TRBD1 agrees at 10 bases. V dropped 5 bases and J dropped 7; count of bases not matched to a gene: 11. The CDR3 loop spans 17 amino acids. Germline CDR1 reads MDHEN; CDR2 reads SYDVKM. The CDR3 bases are TGTGCCAGCAGTCCGCTGACAGGGGGCGCGAGGAATTCACCCCTCCACTTT. Translation: CASSPLTGGARNSPLHF.

A word on this clone: Additional DNA sequences in this sample encode the identical CDR3. The chain couples TRBV9 to TRBJ2-2, with a weak D call TRBD1 (6 bases). Germline V lookup: CDR1 SGDLS, CDR2 YYNGEE. The CDR3 is 13 residues long. V shed 6 bases and J shed 3 bases, with 9 bases lying between them. As DNA, the CDR3 is TGTGCCAGCACCCGGACAGACACCGGGGAGCTGTTTTTT. Protein: CASTRTDTGELFF.